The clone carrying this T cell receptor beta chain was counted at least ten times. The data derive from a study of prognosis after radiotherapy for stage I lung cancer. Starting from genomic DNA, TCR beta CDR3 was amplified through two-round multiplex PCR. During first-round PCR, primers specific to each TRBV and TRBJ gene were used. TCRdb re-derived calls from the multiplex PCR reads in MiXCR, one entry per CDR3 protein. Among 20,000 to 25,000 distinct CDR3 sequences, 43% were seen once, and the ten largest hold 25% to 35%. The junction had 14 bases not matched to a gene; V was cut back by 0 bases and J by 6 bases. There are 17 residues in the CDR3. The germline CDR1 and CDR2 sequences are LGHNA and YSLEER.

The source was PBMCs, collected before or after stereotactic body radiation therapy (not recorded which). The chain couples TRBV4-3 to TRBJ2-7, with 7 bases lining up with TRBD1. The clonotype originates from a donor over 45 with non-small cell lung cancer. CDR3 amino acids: CASSQDLDRQGVREQYF. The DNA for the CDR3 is TGCGCCAGCAGCCAAGATTTGGACAGACAGGGTGTCCGCGAGCAGTACTTC.